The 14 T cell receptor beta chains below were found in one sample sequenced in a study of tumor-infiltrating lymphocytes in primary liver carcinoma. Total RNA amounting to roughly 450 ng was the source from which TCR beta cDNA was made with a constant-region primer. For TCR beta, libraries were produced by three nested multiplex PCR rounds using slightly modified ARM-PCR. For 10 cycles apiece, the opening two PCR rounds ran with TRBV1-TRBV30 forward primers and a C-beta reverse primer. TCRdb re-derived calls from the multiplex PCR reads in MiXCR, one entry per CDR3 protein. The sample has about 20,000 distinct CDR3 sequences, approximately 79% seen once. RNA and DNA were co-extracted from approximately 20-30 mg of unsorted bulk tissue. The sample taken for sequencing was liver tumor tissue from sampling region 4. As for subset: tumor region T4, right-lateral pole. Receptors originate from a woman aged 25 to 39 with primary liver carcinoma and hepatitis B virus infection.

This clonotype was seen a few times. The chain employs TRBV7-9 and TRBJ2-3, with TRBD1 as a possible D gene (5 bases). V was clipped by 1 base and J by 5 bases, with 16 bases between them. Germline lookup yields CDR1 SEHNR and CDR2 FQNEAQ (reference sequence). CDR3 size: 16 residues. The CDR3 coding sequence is TGTGCCAGCAGCTTAGAAATGGGGCAGCAAGAAGATACGCAGTATTTT. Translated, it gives CASSLEMGQQEDTQYF.

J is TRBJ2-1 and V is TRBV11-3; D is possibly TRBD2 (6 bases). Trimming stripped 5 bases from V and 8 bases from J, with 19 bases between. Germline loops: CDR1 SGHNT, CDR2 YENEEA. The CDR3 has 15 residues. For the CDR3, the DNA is TGTGCCAGCAGCCGACAAGCGCGTGGGGGGTATGAGCAGTTCTTC. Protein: CASSRQARGGYEQFF.

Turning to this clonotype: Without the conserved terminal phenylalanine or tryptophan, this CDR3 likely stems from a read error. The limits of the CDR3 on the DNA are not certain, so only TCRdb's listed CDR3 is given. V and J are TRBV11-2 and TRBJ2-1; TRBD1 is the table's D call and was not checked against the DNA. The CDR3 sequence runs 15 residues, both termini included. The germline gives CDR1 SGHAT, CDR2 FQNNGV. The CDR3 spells CASSYIGQSENEQLI.

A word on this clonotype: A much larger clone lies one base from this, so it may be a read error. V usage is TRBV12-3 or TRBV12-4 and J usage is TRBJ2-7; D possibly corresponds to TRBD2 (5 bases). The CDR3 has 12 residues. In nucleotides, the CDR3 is TGTGTCAGCAGTGCACTAGCCTACGAGCAGTACTTC. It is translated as CVSSALAYEQYF.

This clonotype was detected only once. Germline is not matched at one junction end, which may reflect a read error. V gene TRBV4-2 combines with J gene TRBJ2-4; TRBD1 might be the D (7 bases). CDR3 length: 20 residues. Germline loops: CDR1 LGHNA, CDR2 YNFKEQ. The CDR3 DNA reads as TGTGCCAGCAGCCAAGGTTGGGGACAGTGTGTTCCACTAGCCAAACACATTCAGTACTTC. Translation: CASSQGWGQCVPLAKHIQYF.

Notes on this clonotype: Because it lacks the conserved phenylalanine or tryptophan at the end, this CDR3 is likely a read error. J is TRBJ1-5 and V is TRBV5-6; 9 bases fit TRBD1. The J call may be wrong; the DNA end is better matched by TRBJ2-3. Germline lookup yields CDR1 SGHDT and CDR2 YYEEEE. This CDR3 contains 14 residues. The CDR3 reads CAGSTGGSNQPQYI. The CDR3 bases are TGTGCCGGCAGCACAGGGGGCAGCAATCAGCCCCAGTATATT.

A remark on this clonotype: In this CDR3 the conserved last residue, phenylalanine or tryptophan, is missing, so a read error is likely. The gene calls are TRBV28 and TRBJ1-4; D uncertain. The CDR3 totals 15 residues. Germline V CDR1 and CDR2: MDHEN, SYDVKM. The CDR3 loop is CASSEVGPPNETLFL. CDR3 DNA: TGTGCCAGCAGTGAGGTTGGACCTCCTAATGAAACACTGTTTTTA.

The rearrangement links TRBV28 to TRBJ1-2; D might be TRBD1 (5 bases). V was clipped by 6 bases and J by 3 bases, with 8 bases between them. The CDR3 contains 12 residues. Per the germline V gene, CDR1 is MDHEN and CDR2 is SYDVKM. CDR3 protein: CASRTTDYGYTF. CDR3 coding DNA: TGTGCCAGCAGAACGACAGACTATGGCTACACCTTC.

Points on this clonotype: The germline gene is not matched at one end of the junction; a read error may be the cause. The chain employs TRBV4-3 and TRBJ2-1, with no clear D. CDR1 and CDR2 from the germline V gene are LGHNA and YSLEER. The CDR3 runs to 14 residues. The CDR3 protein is CASSHTELVNDKFF. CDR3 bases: TGCGCTAGCAGCCACACAGAGTTGGTCAATGATAAGTTCTTC.

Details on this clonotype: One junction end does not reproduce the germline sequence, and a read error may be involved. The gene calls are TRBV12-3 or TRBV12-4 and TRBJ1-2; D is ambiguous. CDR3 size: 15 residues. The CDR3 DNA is TGTGCCAGCAGTTTAGGTCTCCCCCGCGACTACGGCTACACCTTC. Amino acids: CASSLGLPRDYGYTF.

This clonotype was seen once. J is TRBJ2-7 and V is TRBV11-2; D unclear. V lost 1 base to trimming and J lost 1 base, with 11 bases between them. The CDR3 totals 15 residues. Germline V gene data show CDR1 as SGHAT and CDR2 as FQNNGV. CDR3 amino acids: CASSLGVCDSYEQYF. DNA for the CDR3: TGTGCCAGCAGCTTAGGAGTTTGTGATTCCTACGAGCAGTACTTC.

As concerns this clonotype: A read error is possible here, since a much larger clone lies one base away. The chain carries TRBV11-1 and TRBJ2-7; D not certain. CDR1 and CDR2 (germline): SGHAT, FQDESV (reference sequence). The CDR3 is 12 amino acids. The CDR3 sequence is CASLGYLRERYF. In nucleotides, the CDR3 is TGTGCCAGCTTAGGATACCTCCGCGAGCGGTACTTC.

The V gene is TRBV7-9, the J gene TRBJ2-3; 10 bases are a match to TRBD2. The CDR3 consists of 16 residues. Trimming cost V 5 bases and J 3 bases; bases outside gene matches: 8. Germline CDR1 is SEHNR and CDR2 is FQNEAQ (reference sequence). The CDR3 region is CASSLLLAGTTDTQYF. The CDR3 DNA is TGTGCCAGCAGCCTATTACTAGCGGGGACTACAGATACGCAGTATTTT. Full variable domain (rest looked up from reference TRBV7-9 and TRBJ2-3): DTGVSQNPRHKITKRGQNVTFRCDPISEHNRLYWYRQTLGQGPEFLTYFQNEAQLEKSRLLSDRFSAERPKGSFSTLEIQRTEQGDSAMYLCASSLLLAGTTDTQYFGPGTRLTVL.

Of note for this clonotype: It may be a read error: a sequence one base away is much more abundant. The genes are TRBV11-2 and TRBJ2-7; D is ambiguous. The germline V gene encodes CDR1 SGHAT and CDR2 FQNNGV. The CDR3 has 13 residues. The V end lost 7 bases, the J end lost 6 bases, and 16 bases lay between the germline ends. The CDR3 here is CASNPSNTGEQYF. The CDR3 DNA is TGTGCCAGCAACCCCTCGAATACGGGCGAGCAGTACTTC.